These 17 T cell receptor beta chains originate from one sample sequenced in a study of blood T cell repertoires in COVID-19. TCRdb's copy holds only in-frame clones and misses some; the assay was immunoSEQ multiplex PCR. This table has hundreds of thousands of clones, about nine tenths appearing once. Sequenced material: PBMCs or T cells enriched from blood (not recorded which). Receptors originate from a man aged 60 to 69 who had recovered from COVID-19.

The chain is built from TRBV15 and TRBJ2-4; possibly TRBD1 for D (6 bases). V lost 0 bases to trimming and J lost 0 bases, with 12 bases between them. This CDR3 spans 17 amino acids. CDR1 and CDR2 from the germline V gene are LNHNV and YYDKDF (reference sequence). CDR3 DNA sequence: TGTGCCACCAGCAGAGAAGTGAGACAGGTAGCCAAAAACATTCAGTACTTC. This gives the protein CATSREVRQVAKNIQYF.

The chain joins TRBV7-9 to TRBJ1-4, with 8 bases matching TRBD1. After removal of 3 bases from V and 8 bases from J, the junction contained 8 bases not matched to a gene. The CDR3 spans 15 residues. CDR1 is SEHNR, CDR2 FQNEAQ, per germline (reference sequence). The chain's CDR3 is CASSFSTGAGEKLFF. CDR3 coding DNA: TGTGCCAGCAGCTTCTCGACAGGGGCGGGAGAAAAACTGTTTTTT.

The CDR3 DNA follows: TGTGCCAGCTCACCTGGAAACAGAGTAACTAATGAAAAACTGTTTTTT. Protein product: CASSPGNRVTNEKLFF. This sequence joins TRBV18 and TRBJ1-4; D call uncertain. The CDR3 is 16 residues long. The ends were cut back, 3 bases at V and 1 base at J, with 12 bases in the middle. Germline CDR1 is KGHSH and CDR2 is LQKENI.

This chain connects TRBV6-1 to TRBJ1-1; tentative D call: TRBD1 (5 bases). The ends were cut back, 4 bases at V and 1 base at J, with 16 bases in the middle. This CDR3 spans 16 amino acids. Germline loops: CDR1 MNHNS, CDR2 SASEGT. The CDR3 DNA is TGTGCCAGCAGTGTTCTAATTCAGGGTGGGAACACTGAAGCTTTCTTT. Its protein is CASSVLIQGGNTEAFF.

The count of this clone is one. CDR3 sequence (DNA): TGCGCCAGCAGCAAGGGACAGGGCGCTAGAAGGGAGACCCAGTACTTC. Amino acid sequence: CASSKGQGARRETQYF. This chain connects TRBV5-1 to TRBJ2-5; TRBD1 matches at 9 bases. Trimming cost V 4 bases and J 5 bases; bases outside gene matches: 12. The V gene's germline CDR1 is SGHRS and CDR2 YFSETQ. This CDR3 comprises 16 residues.

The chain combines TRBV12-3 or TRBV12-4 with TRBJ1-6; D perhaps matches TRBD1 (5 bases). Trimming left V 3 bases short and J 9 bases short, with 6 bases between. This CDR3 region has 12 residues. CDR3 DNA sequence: TGTGCCAGCAGTTTCGGGGGTTCACCCCTCCACTTT. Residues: CASSFGGSPLHF.

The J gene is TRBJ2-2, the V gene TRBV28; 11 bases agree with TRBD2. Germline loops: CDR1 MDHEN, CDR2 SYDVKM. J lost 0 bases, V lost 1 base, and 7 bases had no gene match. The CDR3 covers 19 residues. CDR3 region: CASSLSGFSGRANTGELFF. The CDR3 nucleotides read TGTGCCAGCAGTTTATCAGGGTTTAGCGGGAGGGCGAACACCGGGGAGCTGTTTTTT.

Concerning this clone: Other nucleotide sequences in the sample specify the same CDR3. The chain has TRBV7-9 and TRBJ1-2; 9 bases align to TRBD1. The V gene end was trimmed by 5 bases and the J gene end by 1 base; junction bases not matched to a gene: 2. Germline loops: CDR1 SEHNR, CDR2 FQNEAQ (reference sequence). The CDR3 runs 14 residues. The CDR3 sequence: CASSLDRGNYGYTF. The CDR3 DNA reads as TGTGCCAGCAGCCTGGACAGGGGTAACTATGGCTACACCTTC.

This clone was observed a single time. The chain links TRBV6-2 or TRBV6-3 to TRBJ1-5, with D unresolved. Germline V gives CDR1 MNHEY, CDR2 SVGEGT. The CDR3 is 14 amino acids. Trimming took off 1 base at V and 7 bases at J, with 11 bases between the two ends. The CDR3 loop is CASSYLTLEQPQHF. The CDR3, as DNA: TGTGCCAGCAGTTACTTAACCCTCGAGCAGCCCCAGCATTTT.

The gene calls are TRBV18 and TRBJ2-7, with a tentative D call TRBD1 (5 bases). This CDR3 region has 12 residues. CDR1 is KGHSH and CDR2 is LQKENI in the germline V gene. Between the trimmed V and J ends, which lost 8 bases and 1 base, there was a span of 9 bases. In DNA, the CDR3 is TGTGCCAGCAAATCAGGGTCCTACGAGCAGTACTTC. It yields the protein CASKSGSYEQYF.

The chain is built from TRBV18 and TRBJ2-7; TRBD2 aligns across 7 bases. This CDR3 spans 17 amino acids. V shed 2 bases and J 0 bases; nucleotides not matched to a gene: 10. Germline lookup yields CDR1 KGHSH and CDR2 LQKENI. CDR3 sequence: CASSPTSGTIYSYEQYF. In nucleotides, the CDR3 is TGTGCCAGCTCACCAACGTCCGGGACTATCTACTCCTACGAGCAGTACTTC.

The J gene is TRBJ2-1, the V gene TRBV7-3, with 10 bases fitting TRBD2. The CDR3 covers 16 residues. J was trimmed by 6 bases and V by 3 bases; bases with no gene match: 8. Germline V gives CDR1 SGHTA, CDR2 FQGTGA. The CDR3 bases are TGTGCCAGCAGCTTTGATTCTAGCGGGAGCCTCAATGAGCAGTTCTTC. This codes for CASSFDSSGSLNEQFF. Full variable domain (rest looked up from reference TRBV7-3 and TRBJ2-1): GAGVSQTPSNKVTEKGKYVELRCDPISGHTALYWYRQSLGQGPEFLIYFQGTGAADDSGLPNDRFFAVRPEGSVSTLKIQRTERGDSAVYLCASSFDSSGSLNEQFFGPGTRLTVL.

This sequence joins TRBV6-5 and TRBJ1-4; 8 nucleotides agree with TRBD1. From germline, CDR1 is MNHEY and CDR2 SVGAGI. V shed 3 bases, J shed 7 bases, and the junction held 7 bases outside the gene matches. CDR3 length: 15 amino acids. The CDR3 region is CASSYRGQGAEKLFF. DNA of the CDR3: TGTGCCAGCAGTTATAGAGGACAGGGAGCTGAAAAACTGTTTTTT.

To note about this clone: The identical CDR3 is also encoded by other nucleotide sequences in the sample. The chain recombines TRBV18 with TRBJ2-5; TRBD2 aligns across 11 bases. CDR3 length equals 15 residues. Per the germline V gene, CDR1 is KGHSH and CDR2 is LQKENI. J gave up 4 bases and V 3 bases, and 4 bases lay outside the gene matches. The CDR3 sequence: CASSPGTSGRETQYF. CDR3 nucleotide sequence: TGTGCCAGCTCACCTGGGACTAGCGGCCGAGAGACCCAGTACTTC.

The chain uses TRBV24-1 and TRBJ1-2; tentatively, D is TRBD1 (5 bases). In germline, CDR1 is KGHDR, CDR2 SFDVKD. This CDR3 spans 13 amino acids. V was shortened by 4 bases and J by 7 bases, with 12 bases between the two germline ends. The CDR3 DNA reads TGTGCCACCAGTGAGCCCAGGGAAACTGGCTACACCTTC. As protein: CATSEPRETGYTF.

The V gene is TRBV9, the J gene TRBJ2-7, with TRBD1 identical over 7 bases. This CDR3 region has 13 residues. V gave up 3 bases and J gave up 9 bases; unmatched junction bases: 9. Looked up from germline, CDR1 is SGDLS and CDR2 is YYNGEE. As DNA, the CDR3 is TGTGCCAGCAGCGAGGGACAGTGGGTAGGGCAGTACTTC. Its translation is CASSEGQWVGQYF.

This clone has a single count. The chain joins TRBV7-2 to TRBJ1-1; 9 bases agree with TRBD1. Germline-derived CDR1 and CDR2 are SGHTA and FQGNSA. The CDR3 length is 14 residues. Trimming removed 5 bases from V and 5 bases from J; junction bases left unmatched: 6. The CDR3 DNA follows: TGTGCCAGCAGCCAAGACAGGGGGTGGACTGAAGCTTTCTTT. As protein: CASSQDRGWTEAFF. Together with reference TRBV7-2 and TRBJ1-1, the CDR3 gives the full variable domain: GAGVSQSPSNKVTEKGKDVELRCDPISGHTALYWYRQSLGQGLEFLIYFQGNSAPDKSGLPSDRFSAERTGGSVSTLTIQRTQQEDSAVYLCASSQDRGWTEAFFGQGTRLTVV.